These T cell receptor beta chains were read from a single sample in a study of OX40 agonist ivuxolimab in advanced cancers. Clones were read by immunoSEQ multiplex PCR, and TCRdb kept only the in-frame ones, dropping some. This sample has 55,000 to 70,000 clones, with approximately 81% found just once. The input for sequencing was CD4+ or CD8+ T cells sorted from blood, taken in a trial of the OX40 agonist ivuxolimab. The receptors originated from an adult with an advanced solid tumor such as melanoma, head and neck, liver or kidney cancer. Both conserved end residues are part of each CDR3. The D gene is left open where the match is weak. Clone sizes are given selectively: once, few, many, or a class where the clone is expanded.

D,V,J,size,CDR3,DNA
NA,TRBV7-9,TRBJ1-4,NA,CASSPGQTPNEKLFF,TGTGCCAGCAGCCCAGGACAGACGCCGAATGAAAAACTGTTTTTT
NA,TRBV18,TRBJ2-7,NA,CASSPQGALTYEQYF,TGTGCCAGCTCACCACAAGGGGCCCTAACCTACGAGCAGTACTTC
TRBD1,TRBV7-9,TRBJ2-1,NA,CASSTGAAGSYNEQFF,TGTGCCAGCAGCACAGGGGCGGCGGGTTCTTACAATGAGCAGTTCTTC
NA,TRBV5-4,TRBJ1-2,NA,CASSSDGGYYGYTF,TGTGCCAGCAGCTCGGACGGGGGGTACTATGGCTACACCTTC
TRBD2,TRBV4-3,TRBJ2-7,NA,CASSQDSGLIYEQYF,TGCGCCAGCAGCCAAGATTCGGGACTAATCTACGAGCAGTACTTC
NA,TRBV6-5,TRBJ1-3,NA,CASSYSTDGNTIYF,TGTGCCAGCAGTTACTCGACAGATGGAAACACCATATATTTT
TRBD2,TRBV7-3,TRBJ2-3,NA,CASSPGLAGADTQYF,TGTGCCAGCAGTCCGGGACTAGCGGGAGCAGATACGCAGTATTTT
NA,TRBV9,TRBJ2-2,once,CASSGRAGGELFF,TGTGCCAGCAGCGGCAGGGCCGGCGGGGAGCTGTTTTTT
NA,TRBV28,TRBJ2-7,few,CATQTSSYEQYF,TGTGCCACGCAGACAAGTTCCTACGAGCAGTACTTC
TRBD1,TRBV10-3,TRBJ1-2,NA,CAISVPGQGHYGYTF,TGTGCCATCAGTGTCCCGGGACAGGGGCACTATGGCTACACCTTC
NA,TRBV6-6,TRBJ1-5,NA,CASSYNRGVNQPQHF,TGTGCCAGCAGTTACAATCGCGGAGTCAATCAGCCCCAGCATTTT
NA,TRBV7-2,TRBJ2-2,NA,CASSLAPGAVGELFF,TGTGCCAGCAGCTTAGCGCCGGGGGCAGTCGGGGAGCTGTTTTTT
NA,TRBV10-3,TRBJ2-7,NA,CAISDRRGSYEQYF,TGTGCCATCAGTGATCGTCGGGGGAGCTACGAGCAGTACTTC
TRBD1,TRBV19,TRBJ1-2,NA,CASSGQGYNYGYTF,TGTGCCAGTAGCGGACAGGGGTACAACTATGGCTACACCTTC
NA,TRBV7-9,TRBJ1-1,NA,CASSFTVNTEAFF,TGTGCCAGCAGCTTCACAGTGAACACTGAAGCTTTCTTT
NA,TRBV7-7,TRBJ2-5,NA,CASSIRTRETQYF,TGTGCTAGCAGCATCCGGACGAGGGAGACCCAGTACTTC
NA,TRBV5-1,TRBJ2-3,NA,CASSLVPDTQYF,TGCGCCAGCAGCTTGGTACCAGATACGCAGTATTTT
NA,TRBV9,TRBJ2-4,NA,CASSVGRGKNIQYF,TGTGCCAGCAGCGTGGGGAGAGGCAAAAACATTCAGTACTTC
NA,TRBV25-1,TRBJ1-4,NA,CASSELGANEKLFF,TGTGCCAGCAGTGAACTGGGGGCTAATGAAAAACTGTTTTTT
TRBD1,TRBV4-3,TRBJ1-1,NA,CASSQLNRGYTEAFF,TGCGCCAGCAGCCAGTTGAACAGGGGTTACACTGAAGCTTTCTTT
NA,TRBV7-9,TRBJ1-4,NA,CASSPHTTNEKLFF,TGTGCCAGCAGCCCTCATACAACTAATGAAAAACTGTTTTTT
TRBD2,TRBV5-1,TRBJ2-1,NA,CASSSGRARLAGYMSSYNEQFF,TGCGCCAGCAGCTCGGGGCGGGCCAGACTAGCGGGGTATATGAGCTCCTACAATGAGCAGTTCTTC